The 14 T cell receptor beta chains reported below all come from one sample, sequenced in a study of blood T cell repertoires in COVID-19. Only in-frame clones appear in the TCRdb table, and some are missing; sequencing was by immunoSEQ multiplex PCR. Of 250,000 to 350,000 clones in the sample, about 88% were seen once. Sequenced: PBMCs or T cells enriched from blood (not recorded which). The receptors shown here come from a woman aged 50 to 60 who had recovered from COVID-19.

The V call is TRBV9, the J call TRBJ2-4; no firm D call. Trimming cost V 0 bases and J 0 bases, with 10 bases left between them. The CDR3 is made up of 16 amino acids. Germline CDR1 reads SGDLS; CDR2 reads YYNGEE. The CDR3 sequence is CASSVGPGPAKNIQYF. CDR3 in DNA: TGTGCCAGCAGCGTAGGGCCAGGCCCAGCCAAAAACATTCAGTACTTC.

This sequence joins TRBV6-2 or TRBV6-3 and TRBJ1-5, with D possibly matching TRBD1 (5 bases). V was shortened by 2 bases and J by 6 bases, with 17 bases between the two germline ends. CDR1 and CDR2 (germline): MNHEY, SVGEGT. This CDR3 has 16 amino acids. The CDR3 protein is CASSYDRSGGVQPQHF. CDR3 in DNA: TGTGCCAGCAGTTACGACAGATCTGGAGGGGTTCAGCCCCAGCATTTT.

The V gene is TRBV28, the J gene TRBJ1-6; 7 bases match TRBD1. CDR3 length equals 16 residues. Germline values: CDR1 MDHEN, CDR2 SYDVKM. The V segment lost 6 bases and the J segment 6 bases; nucleotides outside the gene matches: 11. CDR3 region: CASSHEGWDSNSPLHF. The DNA of the CDR3 is TGTGCCAGCAGCCATGAAGGTTGGGACAGTAATTCACCCCTCCACTTT. The full variable domain, with the rest looked up from reference TRBV28 and TRBJ1-6, is DVKVTQSSRYLVKRTGEKVFLECVQDMDHENMFWYRQDPGLGLRLIYFSYDVKMKEKGDIPEGYSVSREKKERFSLILESASTNQTSMYLCASSHEGWDSNSPLHFGNGTRLTVT.

This chain links TRBV6-5 with TRBJ1-5; D call uncertain. The V end lost 4 bases, the J end lost 5 bases, and 6 bases lay between the germline ends. Germline V CDR1 and CDR2: MNHEY, SVGAGI. There are 12 residues in the CDR3. The CDR3 here is CASSSQYQPQHF. The DNA for the CDR3 is TGTGCCAGCAGTTCCCAATATCAGCCCCAGCATTTT.

This chain links TRBV27 with TRBJ2-1; 7 bases match TRBD2. The CDR3 has 16 amino acids. CDR1 and CDR2 (germline): MNHEY, SMNVEV (reference sequence). The ends lost 6 bases at V and 0 bases at J; junction bases unmatched: 8. In DNA form, the CDR3 reads TGTGCCAGCAGCGCGTCAGCGGGAAACTCCTACAATGAGCAGTTCTTC. Translated, it gives CASSASAGNSYNEQFF.

The CDR3 is CASSLFLEGDRANEQYF. In nucleotides, the CDR3 is TGTGCCAGCAGTTTGTTCCTCGAGGGGGACAGGGCCAACGAGCAGTACTTC. The chain joins TRBV6-2 or TRBV6-3 to TRBJ2-7; TRBD1 agrees at 9 bases. The germline V gene encodes CDR1 MNHEY and CDR2 SVGEGT. The trim removed 4 bases at V and 5 bases at J, leaving 15 bases unmatched. The CDR3 has 17 amino acids.

The J gene is TRBJ1-2, the V gene TRBV7-8, with 9 positions matching TRBD1. Germline loops: CDR1 SGHVS, CDR2 FQNEAQ. The CDR3 sequence is 16 residues long. V lost 1 base and J lost 4; bases outside the gene matches: 7. The DNA for the CDR3 is TGTGCCAGCAGCTTAGGCACAGGGGGCGCGATCTATGGCTACACCTTC. Amino acid sequence: CASSLGTGGAIYGYTF.

This clone was counted once. The chain combines TRBV5-5 with TRBJ1-5; D gene unclear. Germline V CDR1 and CDR2: SGHKS, YYEKEE (reference sequence). The CDR3 totals 14 residues. V lost 5 bases, J lost 2 bases, and 11 bases lay in between. The CDR3 DNA reads as TGTGCCAGCAGTGCTTTCGGTGGCAATCAGCCCCAGCATTTT. Its translation is CASSAFGGNQPQHF.

The chain carries TRBV5-4 and TRBJ1-1; 11 positions match TRBD1. Trimming removed 4 bases from V and 1 base from J; junction bases left unmatched: 9. The germline gives CDR1 SGHNT, CDR2 YYREEE (reference sequence). The CDR3 runs 17 residues. The CDR3 nucleotides are TGTGCCAGCAGCCGTGTCCGGGACAGGGGGAGGAACACTGAAGCTTTCTTT. It translates to CASSRVRDRGRNTEAFF. Full variable domain (missing parts from reference TRBV5-4 and TRBJ1-1): ETGVTQSPTHLIKTRGQQVTLRCSSQSGHNTVSWYQQALGQGPQFIFQYYREEENGRGNFPPRFSGLQFPNYSSELNVNALELDDSALYLCASSRVRDRGRNTEAFFGQGTRLTVV.

The CDR3 here is CASSQVGDISNYGYTF. CDR3 coding DNA: TGTGCCAGCAGCCAAGTCGGGGACATATCTAACTATGGCTACACCTTC. The chain joins TRBV4-2 to TRBJ1-2, with D maybe TRBD1 (6 bases). The V gene's germline CDR1 is LGHNA and CDR2 YNFKEQ. The CDR3 has 16 amino acids. The germline V and J ends were trimmed by 1 base and 0 bases, with 12 bases remaining between them.

V gene TRBV7-8 combines with J gene TRBJ1-3; D is ambiguous. V was shortened by 1 base and J by 0 bases, with 10 bases between the two germline ends. In germline, CDR1 is SGHVS, CDR2 FQNEAQ. The CDR3 has 16 residues. The CDR3 DNA follows: TGTGCCAGCAGCTTAGTGGGCACCGGCTCTGGAAACACCATATATTTT. Translation gives CASSLVGTGSGNTIYF.

The sample holds one count of this clone. The chain carries TRBV4-3 and TRBJ1-4, with D uncertain. The CDR3 runs to 14 residues. Germline CDR1 and CDR2: LGHNA and YSLEER. V was cut by 0 bases and J by 5 bases, with 7 bases left in between. CDR3 DNA sequence: TGCGCCAGCAGCCAAGATGGTCGGAATGAAAAACTGTTTTTT. This codes for CASSQDGRNEKLFF.

This clone came up once. The rearrangement uses TRBV7-8 and TRBJ1-2, with 7 nucleotides matching TRBD1. The CDR3 sequence is 14 residues long. V lost 4 bases to trimming and J lost 2 bases; unmatched junction nucleotides: 4. CDR1 SGHVS and CDR2 FQNEAQ come from the germline V gene. The CDR3 spells CASSSNRGNYGYTF. The CDR3 DNA sequence: TGTGCCAGCAGCTCTAACAGGGGAAACTATGGCTACACCTTC.

This rearrangement joins TRBV2 to TRBJ2-1; 8 nucleotides agree with TRBD1. V was pared by 7 bases and J by 4 bases, with 6 bases of the junction left unmatched. The CDR3 contains 14 residues. CDR1 and CDR2 (germline): SNHLY, FYNNEI. The CDR3 sequence is CASTFGQGYNEQFF. Here the CDR3 DNA reads TGTGCCAGCACCTTCGGACAGGGTTACAATGAGCAGTTCTTC. Variable domain in full (rest from reference TRBV2 and TRBJ2-1): EPEVTQTPSHQVTQMGQEVILRCVPISNHLYFYWYRQILGQKVEFLVSFYNNEISEKSEIFDDQFSVERPDGSNFTLKIRSTKLEDSAMYFCASTFGQGYNEQFFGPGTRLTVL.